The 27 T cell receptor beta chains given below trace back to one sample, sequenced in a study of blood T cells in healthy people across ages. Next came a second PCR, run for about 7 to 11 cycles, which used a sample-barcoded 5' primer along with a J-beta primer mix. In TCRdb, the 5' RACE reads were re-called with MiXCR into one record per CDR3 protein. There are 1.5 million to 2 million distinct CDR3 sequences in the sample; about 49% occur only once, and 2.1% lies in the top ten. Material: blood. All receptors come from a woman aged 40 to 50 in good health.

This clonotype was seen only once. CDR3 sequence (DNA): TGTGCCAGCAGCCGATCCGGGACTAGCGGGGGGTACAATGAGCAGTTCTTC. It is translated as CASSRSGTSGGYNEQFF. The gene calls are TRBV6-2 or TRBV6-3 and TRBJ2-1; 15 bases fit TRBD2. The V segment lost 6 bases and the J segment 4 bases; nucleotides outside the gene matches: 7. This CDR3 region has 17 residues. CDR1 and CDR2 (germline): MNHEY, SVGEGT.

This chain joins TRBV12-3 or TRBV12-4 and TRBJ2-1; TRBD2 agrees at 8 bases. With V trimmed by 6 bases and J by 1 base, 14 bases remained unmatched. The CDR3 covers 18 residues. The CDR3, as DNA: TGTGCCAGCAGGGACCTAGGACCGACTAGCGTTTCCTACAATGAGCAGTTCTTC. Its translation: CASRDLGPTSVSYNEQFF.

The chain employs TRBV7-2 and TRBJ2-3; D is unresolved. With 6 bases removed from V and 2 bases from J, the gap between germline ends came to 9 bases. Germline assignment: CDR1 SGHTA and CDR2 FQGNSA. CDR3 length equals 13 residues. The DNA of the CDR3 is TGTGCCAGCAGAAGGGCCTACACAGATACGCAGTATTTT. It specifies CASRRAYTDTQYF. The full variable domain, its missing parts supplied by reference TRBV7-2 and TRBJ2-3, is GAGVSQSPSNKVTEKGKDVELRCDPISGHTALYWYRQSLGQGLEFLIYFQGNSAPDKSGLPSDRFSAERTGGSVSTLTIQRTQQEDSAVYLCASRRAYTDTQYFGPGTRLTVL.

V is TRBV6-2 or TRBV6-3 and J is TRBJ2-1; TRBD2 matches at 7 bases. Germline loops: CDR1 MNHEY, CDR2 SVGEGT. This CDR3 spans 13 amino acids. J gave up 9 bases and V 2 bases, and 4 bases lay outside the gene matches. The chain's CDR3 is CASSYAGVREQFF. CDR3 nucleotide sequence: TGTGCCAGCAGTTACGCGGGGGTGCGTGAGCAGTTCTTC.

V is TRBV29-1 and J is TRBJ2-1; 7 bases are a match to TRBD2. Trimming removed 4 bases from V and 13 bases from J; junction bases left unmatched: 13. Germline V lookup: CDR1 SQVTM, CDR2 ANQGSEA. The CDR3 sequence is 13 residues long. This CDR3 is CSVASGDKETQFF. The CDR3 DNA sequence: TGCAGCGTTGCCAGCGGGGATAAAGAGACCCAGTTCTTC.

This rearrangement joins TRBV6-5 to TRBJ2-5; D is perhaps TRBD1 or TRBD2 (6 bases each). Germline CDR1 and CDR2: MNHEY and SVGAGI. Deletions cut 4 bases from V and 5 bases from J, with 17 bases between. This CDR3 has 15 residues. CDR3 sequence: CASSFRGGPRETQYF. CDR3 sequence (DNA): TGTGCCAGCAGTTTCAGAGGGGGGCCTAGGGAGACCCAGTACTTC.

This clonotype was counted only a few times. This chain uses TRBV9 with TRBJ2-1; D may match TRBD1 or TRBD2 (6 bases each). V shed 1 base and J shed 4 bases, with 9 bases lying between them. CDR1 is SGDLS, CDR2 YYNGEE, per germline. The CDR3 covers 14 residues. CDR3 protein: CASSVRGAYNEQFF. The CDR3 DNA sequence: TGTGCCAGCAGCGTAAGGGGGGCTTACAATGAGCAGTTCTTC.

V is TRBV28 and J is TRBJ1-5, with a tentative D call TRBD1 (5 bases). CDR3 length: 12 amino acids. The V gene lost 11 bases and the J gene lost 7 bases, with 15 bases spanning the gap. Germline CDR1 and CDR2: MDHEN and SYDVKM. The chain's CDR3 is CASGAGWQPQHF. The CDR3 nucleotides read TGTGCCTCCGGGGCAGGGTGGCAGCCCCAGCATTTT.

The chain couples TRBV7-9 to TRBJ2-1; 8 bases match TRBD1. The CDR3 covers 16 residues. The trim removed 1 base at V and 0 bases at J, leaving 2 bases unmatched. The germline CDR1 and CDR2 sequences are SEHNR and FQNEAQ (reference sequence). CDR3 amino acids: CASSLEQGGSYNEQFF. The DNA for the CDR3 is TGTGCCAGCAGCTTAGAACAGGGGGGCTCCTACAATGAGCAGTTCTTC.

CDR3 bases: TGTGCCAGCAGTTACGTGACTAGCGGGGGGACACCCTTCCAAGAGACCCAGTACTTC. Its translation: CASSYVTSGGTPFQETQYF. The chain carries TRBV6-2 or TRBV6-3 and TRBJ2-5; 13 bases are shared with TRBD2. The trim removed 2 bases at V and 1 base at J, leaving 10 bases unmatched. This CDR3 comprises 19 residues. From germline, CDR1 is MNHEY and CDR2 SVGEGT.

This chain connects TRBV4-3 to TRBJ1-1, with unresolved D. CDR1 LGHNA and CDR2 YSLEER come from the germline V gene. CDR3 size: 13 residues. Deletions cut 2 bases from V and 5 bases from J, with 9 bases between. The DNA for the CDR3 is TGCGCCAGCAGCCAATCCATACGGACTGAAGCTTTCTTT. Its protein is CASSQSIRTEAFF.

The genes are TRBV28 and TRBJ2-3, with 7 bases that match TRBD1. The CDR3 spans 16 residues. Germline-derived CDR1 and CDR2 are MDHEN and SYDVKM. V shed 6 bases, J shed 1 base, and the junction held 10 bases outside the gene matches. The DNA for the CDR3 is TGTGCCAGCAGACTAGACAGGGCGTTCGGCACAGATACGCAGTATTTT. Translation: CASRLDRAFGTDTQYF.

The rearrangement uses TRBV6-2 or TRBV6-3 and TRBJ2-1; no clear D. This CDR3 contains 14 residues. CDR1 and CDR2 from the germline V gene are MNHEY and SVGEGT. V was trimmed by 0 bases and J by 6 bases, leaving 9 bases between them. The CDR3: CASSYSAGANEQFF. In DNA form, the CDR3 reads TGTGCCAGCAGTTACTCAGCTGGCGCCAATGAGCAGTTCTTC.

The chain carries TRBV2 and TRBJ2-6; unclear D gene. The CDR3 covers 16 residues. Between the trimmed V and J ends, which lost 6 bases and 2 bases, there was a span of 14 bases. CDR1 SNHLY and CDR2 FYNNEI come from the germline V gene. CDR3 amino acids: CASSATTVPGANVLTF. The CDR3 coding sequence is TGTGCCAGCAGCGCTACTACAGTACCTGGGGCCAACGTCCTGACTTTC.

Remarks on this clonotype: A junction boundary mismatches the germline segment, possibly from a read error. The CDR3 DNA sequence: TGCAGCGTTGACAGTGGCAACACCTTC. Its protein is CSVDSGNTF. This sequence joins TRBV29-1 and TRBJ1-2; D unresolved. The CDR3 consists of 9 residues. CDR1 and CDR2 (germline): SQVTM, ANQGSEA.

This clonotype showed up just a few times. The V and J genes are TRBV20-1 and TRBJ2-3, with 11 bases that match TRBD2. The V and J ends lost 6 bases and 3 bases, in that order; junction bases with no gene match: 5. The CDR3 is 14 amino acids. Germline CDR1 and CDR2: DFQATT and SNEGSKA (reference sequence). The CDR3 DNA reads as TGCAGTGCGCCCGGGACTAGCGGAACAGATACGCAGTATTTT. Translated, it gives CSAPGTSGTDTQYF.

V is TRBV5-5 and J is TRBJ2-1, with D maybe TRBD1 (5 bases). The CDR3 extends over 17 amino acids. V was cut by 1 base and J by 4 bases, with 18 bases left in between. The germline V gene encodes CDR1 SGHKS and CDR2 YYEKEE (reference sequence). The CDR3 coding sequence is TGTGCCAGCAGCTTGAGAGCTTCTAAGGGGCTTTACAATGAGCAGTTCTTC. Translation gives CASSLRASKGLYNEQFF.

The chain joins TRBV7-2 to TRBJ2-4; D ambiguous. Germline CDR1 and CDR2: SGHTA and FQGNSA. The V end lost 6 bases, the J end lost 0 bases, and 6 bases lay between the germline ends. CDR3 length: 13 residues. The CDR3 reads CASRNLAKNIQYF. The DNA for the CDR3 is TGTGCCAGCAGGAACCTAGCCAAAAACATTCAGTACTTC.

The chain couples TRBV6-6 to TRBJ2-5, with D possibly matching TRBD2 (7 bases). Trimming shortened V by 2 bases and J by 11 bases, and 27 bases separated the two germline ends. The CDR3 length is 17 residues. Per the germline V gene, CDR1 is MNHNY and CDR2 is SVGAGI (reference sequence). The CDR3 sequence: CASSYPRGAEEGGAQYF. CDR3 coding DNA: TGTGCCAGCAGTTACCCTCGGGGCGCCGAGGAAGGGGGGGCGCAGTACTTC.

Worth noting for this clonotype: The junction shows a germline mismatch at one end, possibly a read error. The chain recombines TRBV15 with TRBJ2-5, with D unclear. The germline V gene encodes CDR1 LNHNV and CDR2 YYDKDF (reference sequence). The CDR3 runs 14 residues. In DNA form, the CDR3 reads TGTGCCACCAGCAGAGTAGGCCTACAAGAGACCCGGTACTTC. It specifies CATSRVGLQETRYF.

The rearrangement uses TRBV10-3 and TRBJ2-1, with a possible D match to TRBD2 (5 bases). CDR1 and CDR2 (germline): ENHRY, SYGVKD. CDR3 size: 12 residues. Between the trimmed V and J ends, which lost 8 bases and 10 bases, there was a span of 15 bases. This CDR3 is CAIENLGGEQFF. CDR3 sequence (DNA): TGTGCCATCGAGAACCTCGGCGGGGAGCAGTTCTTC.

This clonotype was seen a handful of times. The V gene is TRBV4-1, the J gene TRBJ2-7; no firm D call. This CDR3 contains 17 residues. Trimming shortened V by 0 bases and J by 2 bases, and 17 bases separated the two germline ends. In germline, CDR1 is MGHRA, CDR2 YSYEKL. In DNA form, the CDR3 reads TGCGCCAGCAGCCAAGATAGTCGGGTGGGGAATACCTACGAGCAGTACTTC. This gives the protein CASSQDSRVGNTYEQYF.

The chain combines TRBV20-1 with TRBJ2-5; 11 positions agree with TRBD2. Germline V lookup: CDR1 DFQATT, CDR2 SNEGSKA (reference sequence). CDR3 size: 15 residues. The junction had 7 bases not matched to a gene; V was cut back by 3 bases and J by 4 bases. CDR3 sequence: CSASPSGGKVETQYF. CDR3 nucleotides: TGCAGTGCTAGCCCTAGCGGGGGGAAGGTAGAGACCCAGTACTTC.

J is TRBJ1-2 and V is TRBV27, with 10 bases fitting TRBD1. V lost 5 bases, J lost 6 bases, and 15 bases stayed unmatched. CDR1 and CDR2 (germline): MNHEY, SMNVEV (reference sequence). This CDR3 is built from 17 residues. In nucleotides, the CDR3 is TGTGCCAGCAGTCCACGGACAGGGGGGGGCCCAATGAATGGCTACACCTTC. It yields the protein CASSPRTGGGPMNGYTF.

CDR3: CASSQSTGTQPQHF. CDR3 coding DNA: TGCGCCAGCAGCCAATCGACAGGGACTCAGCCCCAGCATTTT. The V and J genes are TRBV4-3 and TRBJ1-5; 7 bases align to TRBD1. CDR3 size: 14 residues. With V trimmed by 2 bases and J by 6 bases, 4 bases remained unmatched. Per germline, CDR1 LGHNA and CDR2 YSLEER.

The rearrangement links TRBV5-4 to TRBJ1-2, with D unclear. The germline V and J ends were trimmed by 4 bases and 2 bases, with 9 bases remaining between them. CDR1 and CDR2 (germline): SGHNT, YYREEE (reference sequence). This CDR3 contains 13 residues. CDR3 nucleotides: TGTGCCAGCAGCACCGAGGGAAACTATGGCTACACCTTC. Translating it yields CASSTEGNYGYTF.

In its sample, this clonotype was seen a few times. The J gene is TRBJ1-1, the V gene TRBV10-3; 9 nucleotides match TRBD1. CDR1 and CDR2 (germline): ENHRY, SYGVKD. This CDR3 spans 13 amino acids. The ends lost 11 bases at V and 1 base at J; junction bases unmatched: 5. The CDR3 loop reads CAVQGAQNTEAFF. The DNA for the CDR3 is TGTGCCGTACAGGGGGCCCAGAACACTGAAGCTTTCTTT.